Reported below is one T cell receptor (beta chain). One base away lies a much larger clone, so this may be a sequencing read error. TCRdb itself ran the reads through MiXCR, one entry per CDR3 protein. This table has about 250,000 distinct CDR3 sequences, around 28% appearing once. The entry originates in a study of kidney transplant recipient with SARS-CoV-2 infection. CDR1 and CDR2 from the germline V gene are SGHAT and FQNNGV. V was cut by 2 bases and J by 11 bases, with 16 bases left in between. The CDR3 spans 15 residues. This sequence was found in a male patient aged 25-45 years who had COVID-19 and was a kidney transplant recipient. Some of the T cells might come from the graft donor. Sample: a blood sample, taken at baseline and between days 110 and 120 from a kidney transplant recipient. The chain employs TRBV11-2 and TRBJ1-6, with D uncertain. As DNA, the CDR3 is TGTGCCAGCAGCTTAATGGAGGTAGTAGGCCCACCCCTCCACTTT. Amino acids: CASSLMEVVGPPLHF.